The clone carrying this T cell receptor (beta chain) was detected many times. Its matching antigen is unknown. Based on clinical symptoms, serum thyroxine and TRAb, thyroid ultrasound and orbital computed tomography, diagnoses were reached. The CDR3 loop spans 11 amino acids. The V gene end was trimmed by 5 bases and the J gene end by 6 bases; junction bases not matched to a gene: 2. Germline values: CDR1 DFQATT, CDR2 SNEGSKA (reference sequence). The sample is drawn from a study of T cells in Graves' hyperthyroidism and ophthalmopathy. About the research overall: Upon initial diagnosis and before any treatment, peripheral blood was collected. Study-level results: The model made its ophthalmopathy prediction, and onset followed a median around six months later. Researchers found most expanded thyroid clonotypes above 0.001 in blood as well.

RNA transcripts served as the template for amplifying TCR beta CDR3 regions. The HTBI primer set drove a first-round RT-PCR of the TCR CDR3. TCRdb called the multiplex PCR reads again in MiXCR, with one record for every CDR3 protein. The sample includes 700,000 to 950,000 distinct CDR3 sequences, 30% to 40% seen only once; the top ten take 31%. The receptor was isolated from a woman aged 40 to 55 with Graves' hyperthyroidism. Sequences were obtained from blood. The genes are TRBV20-1 and TRBJ1-2, with 8 nucleotides matching TRBD1. CDR3 DNA sequence: TGCAGTGCTGGACAGGGAGATGGCTACACCTTC. Its translation is CSAGQGDGYTF.